Below, one T cell receptor beta chain is given with its context. Its antigen target is currently unknown. It has no much larger one-base neighbor in the sample; base qualities were not kept. The CDR3 regions of human TCRbeta chains were subjected to immunosequencing. The published analysis was carried out like this. TCRs in the repertoires were matched against a reference library of SARS-CoV-2-specific TCRs that had been generated with the MIRA antigen-specificity platform. Breadth was defined as the fraction of unique TCRs that were SARS-CoV-2-associated, and depth was defined as the fraction of total T cells that were SARS-CoV-2-associated. Using the MIRA data, each spike-specific TCR was mapped to the spike region that the TCR reacts to and placed in a CD4 or CD8 class. Log10-transformed breadth and depth values were compared by one-way ANOVA with Sidak's multiple comparisons tests. TCRdb obtained this table from immuneACCESS and retained in-frame rearrangements with V and J assigned. These tables miss some clones; where compared with another copy, unresolved V genes account for less than half of the shortfall, and the remainder is unexplained. Clone size and the V and J calls come from that table; the DNA yielded D and trimming. In all, the sample holds some 180,000 clones, and over 85% of those were seen once. The top ten clones comprise around 0.98% of the sample.

The entry originates in a study of T cell responses to AZD1222 COVID-19 vaccine (dated by TCRdb to the early 2020s). General notes on the study: A total of about 230 trial participants underwent TCR sequencing, of whom 200 to 220 received two doses of AZD1222 and around 26 received two doses of the MenACWY control vaccine. Trial participants were enrolled into age subgroups of 18-55, 56-69 and 70-plus years, which contained approximately 150, 30 and 60 TCR-sequenced participants, respectively. Overall study results and their limits: Because no day 14 peak-response samples were available, the repertoires could be characterized only after the peak T cell response. A significant rise in spike-specific TCR breadth and depth was observed after two AZD1222 doses relative to day 0 and relative to MenACWY recipients. CD4 TCRs associated with the vaccine covered the entire spike protein, and the dominant responses were in regions 160-218 and 743-854. Reportedly, close to half of the unique spike-specific TCRs recognized epitopes lying outside the regions that are mutated in the B.1.351 and B.1.1.7 variants. Most participants were white British and females outnumbered males, and the authors suggested that clonal diversity may have been underestimated. Conclusions about previously exposed vaccinees are limited because only five or six AZD1222 recipients were SARS-CoV-2 seropositive at baseline. In the small 56-69-year group, the increase in depth fell short of significance, most likely because of low power.

The V end loses 2 bases and the J end loses 5 bases, and a stretch of 7 bases separates them. From its cysteine to its phenylalanine, the CDR3 spans 13 amino acids. The DNA shown is the 39-base CDR3, in frame from base 1. The germline V gene sets CDR1 to SNHLY and CDR2 to FYNNEI. According to the study, the label for this sample's time point signals: about 28 days (+/-7) after the second vaccine dose. The sample's treatment or condition label is to be understood as: meningococcal conjugate vaccine given as trial control. Samples from vaccinated people were obtained from the UK trials COV001 and COV002, which included a single-blind randomized controlled phase 2/3 trial of AZD1222 (ChAdOx1 nCoV-19) in healthy adults. For TCRbeta chain sequencing, PBMC samples were collected from trial participants at day 0 and at day 28 after the second dose.

The sample in question was peripheral blood, obtained 28 days after the second dose of the MenACWY control vaccine. The chain uses TRBV2 and TRBJ1-5; the D segment cannot be called with confidence. The receptor comes from an adult who received the MenACWY meningococcal vaccine as a control. The base sequence is TGTGCCAGCAGTGAAAACAGCCATCAGCCCCAGCATTTT. It translates to CASSENSHQPQHF.